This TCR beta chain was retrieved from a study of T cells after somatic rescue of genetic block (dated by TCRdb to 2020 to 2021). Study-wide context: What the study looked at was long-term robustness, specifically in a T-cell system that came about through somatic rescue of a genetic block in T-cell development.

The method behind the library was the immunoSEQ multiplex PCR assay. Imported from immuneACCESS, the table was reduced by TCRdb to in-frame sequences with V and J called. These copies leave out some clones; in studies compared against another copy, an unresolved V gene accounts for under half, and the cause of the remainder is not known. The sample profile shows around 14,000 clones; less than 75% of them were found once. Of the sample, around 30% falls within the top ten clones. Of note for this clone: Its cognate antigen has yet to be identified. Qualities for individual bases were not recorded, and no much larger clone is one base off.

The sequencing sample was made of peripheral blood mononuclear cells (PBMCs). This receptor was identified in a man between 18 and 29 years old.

CDR3 sequence: CASSPRDYHNSPLHF. The sequenced DNA: TGTGCCAGCAGTCCCCGGGATTACCATAATTCACCCCTCCACTTT. Recombination connected TRBV28 to TRBJ1-6; no D segment can be confidently identified. From a lookup of the germline V gene, CDR1 and CDR2 are MDHEN and SYDVKM. Including the terminal cysteine and phenylalanine, the CDR3 comprises 15 residues. Only CDR3 DNA remains: 45 bases, in frame from the first base. V sheds 5 bases and J sheds 5 bases, leaving 13 bases between their ends.